A single sample is the source of the 8 T cell receptor beta chains below, sequenced in a study of blood T cells in healthy people across ages. Primed by a sample-barcoded 5' primer and a J-beta primer mix, a second PCR proceeded for 7 to 11 cycles. TCRdb analysed the 5' RACE reads with MiXCR anew, one entry per CDR3 protein. The data contain 1,300,000 or so distinct CDR3 sequences, approximately 60% of them seen just once; the ten biggest clones take up roughly 7%. The sample was blood. Every receptor here comes from a man aged 18 to 30 in good health.

The CDR3 loop reads CASSGRTGKGYTF. The CDR3 bases are TGTGCCAGCAGTGGGCGGACGGGGAAAGGCTACACCTTC. V usage is TRBV6-1 and J usage is TRBJ1-2; no clear D gene. Trimming shortened V by 4 bases and J by 8 bases, and 14 bases separated the two germline ends. Germline loops: CDR1 MNHNS, CDR2 SASEGT. The CDR3 consists of 13 residues.

The chain links TRBV20-1 to TRBJ2-1, with 10 bases lining up with TRBD2. CDR3 length equals 16 residues. Per germline, CDR1 DFQATT and CDR2 SNEGSKA (reference sequence). The ends lost 2 bases at V and 7 bases at J; junction bases unmatched: 11. The DNA for the CDR3 is TGCAGTGCTAGAAATACCGGGACTAGCGTGGGGAATGAGCAGTTCTTC. This translates into CSARNTGTSVGNEQFF.

This chain's CDR3 is CAFQGGSLNTEAFF. CDR3 bases: TGTGCCTTTCAAGGGGGCTCCTTGAACACTGAAGCTTTCTTT. The chain is built from TRBV2 and TRBJ1-1, with 7 bases aligning to TRBD1. The J segment lost 0 bases and the V segment lost 11 bases, leaving 9 bases of the junction unmatched. There are 14 residues in the CDR3. CDR1 is SNHLY, CDR2 FYNNEI, per germline.

The chain joins TRBV6-5 to TRBJ2-1, with 11 bases identical to TRBD2. Germline CDR1 is MNHEY and CDR2 is SVGAGI. The CDR3 totals 15 residues. V trimming: 6 bases; J trimming: 7 bases; junction bases outside the gene matches: 8. This chain's CDR3 is CASRPTSGRGNEQFF. Written as DNA, the CDR3 is TGTGCCAGCAGACCCACTAGCGGGAGAGGGAATGAGCAGTTCTTC.

The CDR3 nucleotides read TGTGCCAGCAGCTTACGGTCAGTCTACGAGCAGTACTTC. Translation: CASSLRSVYEQYF. The V and J genes are TRBV7-6 and TRBJ2-7, with D uncertain. CDR3 size: 13 residues. The V gene's germline CDR1 is SGHVS and CDR2 FNYEAQ. The V and J ends lost 2 bases and 3 bases respectively, with 8 bases between them. The full variable domain, rest sourced from reference TRBV7-6 and TRBJ2-7, is GAGVSQSPRYKVTKRGQDVALRCDPISGHVSLYWYRQALGQGPEFLTYFNYEAQQDKSGLPNDRFSAERPEGSISTLTIQRTEQRDSAMYRCASSLRSVYEQYFGPGTRLTVT.

The rearrangement joins TRBV7-9 to TRBJ2-6; D is tentatively TRBD1 or TRBD2 (6 bases each). The CDR3 loop spans 16 amino acids. V lost 5 bases and J lost 3, with 14 bases in between. Germline V lookup: CDR1 SEHNR, CDR2 FQNEAQ (reference sequence). This CDR3 reads CASSPSGALGANVLTF. The CDR3 DNA follows: TGTGCCAGCAGCCCTTCGGGGGCGCTTGGGGCCAACGTCCTGACTTTC.

The chain joins TRBV5-1 to TRBJ2-7; D not resolved. The CDR3 length is 14 residues. The germline V gene encodes CDR1 SGHRS and CDR2 YFSETQ. V was cut by 4 bases and J by 0 bases, with 11 bases left in between. CDR3 bases: TGCGCCAGCAGCGTGGACGGCTACTCCTACGAGCAGTACTTC. As protein: CASSVDGYSYEQYF.

This clonotype was seen a few times. V usage is TRBV6-5 and J usage is TRBJ1-5, with unresolved D. This CDR3 contains 13 residues. V was trimmed by 2 bases and J by 7 bases, leaving 9 bases between them. Germline values: CDR1 MNHEY, CDR2 SVGAGI. The CDR3 loop reads CASSYNVDQPQHF. The CDR3 DNA reads TGTGCCAGCAGTTACAACGTGGACCAGCCCCAGCATTTT.